This T cell receptor beta chain was sequenced for a study of blood T cell repertoires in COVID-19. Study in general: Samples of COVID-19 (acute and convalescent) were obtained from the United States, Italy and Spain.

This CDR3 region has 13 residues. With 4 bases removed from V and 5 bases from J, the gap between germline ends came to 13 bases. Germline V gene lookup returns CDR1 SGHDT and CDR2 YYEEEE. TCRdb's copy holds only in-frame clones and misses some; the assay was immunoSEQ multiplex PCR. The top ten hold 2.5% to 3% of the sample, which has about 170,000 clones, roughly 83% seen once. The source of this sequence is a woman aged 55-69 years with acute or convalescent COVID-19. Sequencing was done on a sample of peripheral blood. V gene TRBV5-6 combines with J gene TRBJ2-7, with D perhaps matching TRBD2 (5 bases). CDR3 coding DNA: TGTGCCAGCAGCCGAGGGTATGGCCACGAGCAGTACTTC. This encodes CASSRGYGHEQYF.